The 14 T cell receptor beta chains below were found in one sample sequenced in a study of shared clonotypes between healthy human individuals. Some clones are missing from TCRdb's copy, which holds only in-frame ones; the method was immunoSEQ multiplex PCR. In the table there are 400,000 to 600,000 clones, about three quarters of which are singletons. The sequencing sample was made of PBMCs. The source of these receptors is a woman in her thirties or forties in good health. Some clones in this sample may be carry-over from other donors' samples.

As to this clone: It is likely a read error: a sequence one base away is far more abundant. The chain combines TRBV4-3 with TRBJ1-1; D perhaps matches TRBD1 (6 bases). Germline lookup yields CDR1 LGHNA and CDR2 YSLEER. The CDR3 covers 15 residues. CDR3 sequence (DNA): TGCGCCGGCAGCCAAGATAACAGGGCAGGCACTGAAGCTTTCTTT. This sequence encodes CAGSQDNRAGTEAFF.

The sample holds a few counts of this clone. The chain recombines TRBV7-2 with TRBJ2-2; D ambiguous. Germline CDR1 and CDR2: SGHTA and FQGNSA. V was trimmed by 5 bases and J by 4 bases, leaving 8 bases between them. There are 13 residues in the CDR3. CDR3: CASSPSRTGELFF. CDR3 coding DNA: TGTGCCAGCAGCCCCAGTCGCACCGGGGAGCTGTTTTTT. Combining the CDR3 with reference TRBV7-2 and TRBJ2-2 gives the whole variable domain GAGVSQSPSNKVTEKGKDVELRCDPISGHTALYWYRQSLGQGLEFLIYFQGNSAPDKSGLPSDRFSAERTGGSVSTLTIQRTQQEDSAVYLCASSPSRTGELFFGEGSRLTVL.

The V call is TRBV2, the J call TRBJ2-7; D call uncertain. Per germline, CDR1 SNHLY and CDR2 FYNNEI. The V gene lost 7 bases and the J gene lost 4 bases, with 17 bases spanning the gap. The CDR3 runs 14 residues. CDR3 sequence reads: CASTLESGSYEQYF. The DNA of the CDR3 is TGTGCCAGCACCTTGGAGAGTGGTAGTTACGAGCAGTACTTC.

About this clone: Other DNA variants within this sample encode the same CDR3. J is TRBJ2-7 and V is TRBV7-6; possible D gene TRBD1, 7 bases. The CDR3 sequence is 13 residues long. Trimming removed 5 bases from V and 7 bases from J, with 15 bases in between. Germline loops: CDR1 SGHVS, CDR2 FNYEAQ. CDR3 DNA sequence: TGTGCCAGCAGCCCAGGGGGAGGTTTTGAGCAGTACTTC. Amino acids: CASSPGGGFEQYF.

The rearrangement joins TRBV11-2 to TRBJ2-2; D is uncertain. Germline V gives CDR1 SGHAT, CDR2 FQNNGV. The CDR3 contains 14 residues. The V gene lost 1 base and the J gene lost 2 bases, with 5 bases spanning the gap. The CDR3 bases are TGTGCCAGCAGCTTAGGACGCAACACCGGGGAGCTGTTTTTT. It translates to CASSLGRNTGELFF.

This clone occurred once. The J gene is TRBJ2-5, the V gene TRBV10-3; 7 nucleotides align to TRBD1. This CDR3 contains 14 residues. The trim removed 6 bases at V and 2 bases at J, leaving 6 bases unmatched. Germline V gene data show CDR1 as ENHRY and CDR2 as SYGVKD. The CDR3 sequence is CAIRGTEPQETQYF. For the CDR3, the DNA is TGTGCCATCAGGGGGACAGAACCGCAAGAGACCCAGTACTTC.

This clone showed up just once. The DNA for the CDR3 is TGTGCCAGCAGTCAAGGACAGGGCCGCAATCAGCCCCAGCATTTT. Its translation is CASSQGQGRNQPQHF. V is TRBV2 and J is TRBJ1-5, with 8 bases fitting TRBD1. Unmatched junction bases numbered 5, after V lost 5 bases and J lost 2 bases. CDR3 length: 15 amino acids. From germline, CDR1 is SNHLY and CDR2 FYNNEI.

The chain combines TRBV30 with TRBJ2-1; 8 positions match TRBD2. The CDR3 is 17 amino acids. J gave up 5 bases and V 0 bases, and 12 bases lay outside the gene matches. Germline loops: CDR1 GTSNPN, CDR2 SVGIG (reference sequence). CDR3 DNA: TGTGCCTGGAGTGTATTTCCGGCTAGCGGGCCTCACAATGAGCAGTTCTTC. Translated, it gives CAWSVFPASGPHNEQFF.

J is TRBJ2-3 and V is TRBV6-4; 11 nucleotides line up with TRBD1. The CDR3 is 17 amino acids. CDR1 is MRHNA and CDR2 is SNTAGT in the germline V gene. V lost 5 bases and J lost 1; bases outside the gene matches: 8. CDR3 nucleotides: TGTGCCAGCAGTCCAGGACAGGGGGCACGGGGCACAGATACGCAGTATTTT. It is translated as CASSPGQGARGTDTQYF.

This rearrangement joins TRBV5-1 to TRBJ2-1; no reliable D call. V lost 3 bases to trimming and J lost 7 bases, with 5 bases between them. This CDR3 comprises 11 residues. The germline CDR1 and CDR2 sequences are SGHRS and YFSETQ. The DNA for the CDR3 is TGCGCCAGCAGCTGGGGTAATGAGCAGTTCTTC. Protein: CASSWGNEQFF.

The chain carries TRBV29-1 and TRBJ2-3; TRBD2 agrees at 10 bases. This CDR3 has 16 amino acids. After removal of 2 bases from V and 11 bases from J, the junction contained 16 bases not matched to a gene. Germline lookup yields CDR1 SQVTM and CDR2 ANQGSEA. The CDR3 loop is CSVEKFWTAGGGEQYF. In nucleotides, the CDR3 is TGCAGCGTTGAAAAATTTTGGACAGCGGGAGGGGGGGAGCAGTATTTT.

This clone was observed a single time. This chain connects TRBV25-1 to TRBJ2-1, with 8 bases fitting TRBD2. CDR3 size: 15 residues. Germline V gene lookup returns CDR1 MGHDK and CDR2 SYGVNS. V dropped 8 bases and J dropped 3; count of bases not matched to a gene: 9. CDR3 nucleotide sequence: TGTGCCAGCGCATCGGAGCGGGAGTTCTACAATGAGCAGTTCTTC. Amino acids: CASASEREFYNEQFF.

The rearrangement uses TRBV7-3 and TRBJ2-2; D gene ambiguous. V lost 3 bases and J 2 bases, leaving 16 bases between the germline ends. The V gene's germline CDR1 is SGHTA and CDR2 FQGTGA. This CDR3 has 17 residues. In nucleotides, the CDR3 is TGTGCCAGCAGCTTCACTCCCCCCGGGCCTAACACCGGGGAGCTGTTTTTT. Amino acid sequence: CASSFTPPGPNTGELFF.

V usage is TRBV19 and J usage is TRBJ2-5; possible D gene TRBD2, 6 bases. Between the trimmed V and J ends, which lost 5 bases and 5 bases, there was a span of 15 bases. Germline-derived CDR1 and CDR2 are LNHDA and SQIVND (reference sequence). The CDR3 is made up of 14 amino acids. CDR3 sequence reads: CASSPLLATETQYF. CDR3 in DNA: TGTGCCAGTAGTCCTCTTCTAGCGACTGAGACCCAGTACTTC.